This entry lists 27 T cell receptor beta chains sequenced from one sample in a study of post-analysis software for immune sequencing data. Sequencing libraries made from TCR beta cDNA carried unique molecular identifiers. TCRdb processed the PCR reads anew with MiXCR; each CDR3 protein has one entry. The sample lists 600,000 to 700,000 distinct CDR3 sequences, 59% occurring once. Whole-study results and caveats: Included in a set of five TRBV segments more frequent in patients than controls were TRBV5-6, TRBV5-1 and TRBV20-1.

These receptors' antigens are unknown. Sample: blood. The receptors come from a girl aged 2 to 10 with multiple sclerosis.

This chain connects TRBV5-4 to TRBJ2-5; D is unresolved. The V gene lost 4 bases and the J gene lost 2 bases, with 12 bases spanning the gap. This CDR3 is 14 amino acids long. CDR1 and CDR2 from the germline V gene are SGHNT and YYREEE (reference sequence). CDR3 amino acids: CASSPSGQQETQYF. The CDR3, as DNA: TGTGCCAGCAGCCCTTCTGGGCAACAAGAGACCCAGTACTTC.

The V and J genes are TRBV6-1 and TRBJ1-2; D unresolved. The CDR3 runs 16 residues. Germline-derived CDR1 and CDR2 are MNHNS and SASEGT. V shed 3 bases and J shed 8 bases, with 22 bases lying between them. The CDR3 spells CASSDAGLGRFYGYTF. The CDR3 nucleotides are TGTGCCAGCAGTGACGCTGGGCTGGGGAGGTTCTACGGCTACACCTTC.

This clonotype was seen just once. The chain links TRBV7-6 to TRBJ2-3; D may be TRBD2 (5 bases). The CDR3 sequence is 17 residues long. Trimming left V 0 bases short and J 0 bases short, with 13 bases between. CDR1 SGHVS and CDR2 FNYEAQ come from the germline V gene. The CDR3 region is CASSLAMGAESTDTQYF. The CDR3 nucleotides read TGTGCCAGCAGCTTAGCGATGGGAGCAGAGAGCACAGATACGCAGTATTTT.

V usage is TRBV7-9 and J usage is TRBJ2-1, with D possibly being TRBD2 (6 bases). Germline V lookup: CDR1 SEHNR, CDR2 FQNEAQ (reference sequence). The CDR3 has 18 residues. V shed 5 bases and J shed 0 bases, with 20 bases lying between them. The DNA for the CDR3 is TGTGCCAGCAGCCCCTTCGGGGTAGCGGTGAGCTCCTACAATGAGCAGTTCTTC. The encoded protein is CASSPFGVAVSSYNEQFF.

V usage is TRBV27 and J usage is TRBJ1-2; D may be TRBD1 (6 bases). Germline lookup yields CDR1 MNHEY and CDR2 SMNVEV (reference sequence). The CDR3 covers 13 residues. V dropped 8 bases and J dropped 8 bases, with 18 bases sitting between them. The CDR3 reads CASGPGHRSGYTF. CDR3 sequence (DNA): TGTGCCAGCGGTCCGGGACACCGTAGCGGCTACACCTTC.

This sequence joins TRBV27 and TRBJ2-3; 7 nucleotides line up with TRBD1. From germline, CDR1 is MNHEY and CDR2 SMNVEV (reference sequence). Trimming removed 5 bases from V and 2 bases from J; junction bases left unmatched: 7. The CDR3 totals 15 residues. In DNA, the CDR3 is TGTGCCAGCAGTGCCGACGACAGGGCCACAGATACGCAGTATTTT. Encoded protein: CASSADDRATDTQYF.

J is TRBJ2-3 and V is TRBV5-6; D is undetermined. CDR1 and CDR2 from the germline V gene are SGHDT and YYEEEE. The V end was cut by 2 bases, the J end by 2 bases, with 18 bases between. This CDR3 region has 17 residues. The CDR3 coding sequence is TGTGCCAGCAGCTTATTGGGTCGCTCGAGACACACAGATACGCAGTATTTT. As protein: CASSLLGRSRHTDTQYF.

V and J are TRBV20-1 and TRBJ2-7, with 7 nucleotides matching TRBD2. The trim removed 3 bases at V and 7 bases at J, leaving 12 bases unmatched. CDR1 is DFQATT, CDR2 SNEGSKA, per germline (reference sequence). This CDR3 comprises 14 residues. CDR3 nucleotides: TGCAGTGCTAGCACGGGGGGAACCTACAATGAGCAGTACTTC. This gives the protein CSASTGGTYNEQYF.

This clonotype has only a few counts. The rearrangement joins TRBV4-3 to TRBJ1-1; D not certain. The CDR3 is 14 amino acids. Trimming removed 1 base from V and 0 bases from J, with 6 bases in between. Per the germline V gene, CDR1 is LGHNA and CDR2 is YSLEER. This CDR3 reads CASSQVFMNTEAFF. The DNA of the CDR3 is TGCGCCAGCAGCCAAGTTTTCATGAACACTGAAGCTTTCTTT.

This rearrangement joins TRBV7-6 to TRBJ2-3, with TRBD2 matching over 10 bases. The germline gives CDR1 SGHVS, CDR2 FNYEAQ. The V segment lost 2 bases and the J segment 5 bases; nucleotides outside the gene matches: 7. The CDR3 consists of 16 residues. CDR3 nucleotides: TGTGCCAGCAGCTTACTGAGCGGGGGGGCCCAAGATACGCAGTATTTT. Translated, it gives CASSLLSGGAQDTQYF.

The J gene is TRBJ2-1, the V gene TRBV6-6; TRBD1 matches 7 bases. CDR1 and CDR2 from the germline V gene are MNHNY and SVGAGI (reference sequence). The CDR3 runs to 14 residues. J lost 9 bases, V lost 6 bases, and 11 bases had no gene match. The CDR3, as DNA: TGTGCCAGCAGAAACGAGACAGGGTACGGTGAGCAGTTCTTC. This translates into CASRNETGYGEQFF.

The chain recombines TRBV4-1 with TRBJ1-5, with D maybe TRBD1 (6 bases). Germline V lookup: CDR1 MGHRA, CDR2 YSYEKL. Trimming pared 1 base from V and 7 bases from J, leaving 8 bases between. This CDR3 contains 13 residues. CDR3 amino acids: CASSQVGGQPQHF. Written as DNA, the CDR3 is TGCGCCAGCAGCCAAGTGGGGGGCCAGCCCCAGCATTTT.

The chain carries TRBV9 and TRBJ2-3; 13 bases are shared with TRBD2. CDR3 size: 15 residues. Germline values: CDR1 SGDLS, CDR2 YYNGEE. V lost 3 bases and J lost 5; bases outside the gene matches: 3. CDR3 in DNA: TGTGCCAGCAGCGGACTAGCGGGAGGTAAAGATACGCAGTATTTT. This sequence encodes CASSGLAGGKDTQYF.

The DNA for the CDR3 is TGTGCCAGCAGCTTTACGGGGAGCGGCACAGATACGCAGTATTTT. Translating it yields CASSFTGSGTDTQYF. The chain combines TRBV7-2 with TRBJ2-3; D is perhaps TRBD2 (5 bases). The ends were cut back, 3 bases at V and 1 base at J, with 11 bases in the middle. CDR3 size: 15 residues. Per the germline V gene, CDR1 is SGHTA and CDR2 is FQGNSA.

CDR3: CASSLSPAVTDTQYF. CDR3 bases: TGTGCCAGCAGCTTAAGCCCAGCGGTCACAGATACGCAGTATTTT. This sequence joins TRBV7-3 and TRBJ2-3, with D maybe TRBD2 (5 bases). In germline, CDR1 is SGHTA, CDR2 FQGTGA. The CDR3 runs to 15 residues. V lost 1 base and J 2 bases, leaving 10 bases between the germline ends.

The chain joins TRBV29-1 to TRBJ1-2, with 7 positions matching TRBD1. The CDR3 is made up of 12 amino acids. Germline trimming cut 7 bases from V and 4 bases from J; bases unmatched to any gene: 6. Germline loops: CDR1 SQVTM, CDR2 ANQGSEA. CDR3: CSGMTGPYGYTF. DNA for the CDR3: TGCAGCGGGATGACAGGGCCCTATGGCTACACCTTC.

The chain couples TRBV10-2 to TRBJ1-1; 9 bases agree with TRBD1. The CDR3 has 15 residues. The V gene's germline CDR1 is WSHSY and CDR2 SAAADI. V lost 3 bases to trimming and J lost 1 base; unmatched junction nucleotides: 3. CDR3 nucleotides: TGCGCCAGCAGTGAAGGGGACAGGGCGAACACTGAAGCTTTCTTT. Its translation is CASSEGDRANTEAFF.

This chain links TRBV4-2 with TRBJ2-5; the match to TRBD2 covers 11 bases. The CDR3 sequence is 19 residues long. CDR1 LGHNA and CDR2 YNFKEQ come from the germline V gene. V lost 0 bases, J lost 2 bases, and 11 bases stayed unmatched. The CDR3 loop reads CASSQDPTSGRGDQETQYF. CDR3 bases: TGTGCCAGCAGCCAAGACCCCACTAGCGGGAGAGGGGATCAAGAGACCCAGTACTTC.

V and J are TRBV4-2 and TRBJ1-6, with D perhaps matching TRBD1 (5 bases). From germline, CDR1 is LGHNA and CDR2 YNFKEQ. This CDR3 is built from 15 residues. The V and J ends lost 3 bases and 6 bases respectively, with 12 bases between them. CDR3 region: CASSHAGRVNSPLHF. CDR3 sequence (DNA): TGTGCCAGCAGCCATGCGGGCAGGGTTAATTCACCCCTCCACTTT.

This chain joins TRBV6-6 and TRBJ1-5; D gene uncertain. Germline-derived CDR1 and CDR2 are MNHNY and SVGAGI (reference sequence). V was clipped by 8 bases and J by 0 bases, with 8 bases between them. The CDR3 runs 13 residues. The CDR3 DNA sequence: TGTGCCAGCTCTGACGTTAGCAATCAGCCCCAGCATTTT. It yields the protein CASSDVSNQPQHF.

This clonotype came up a few times. This chain joins TRBV21-1 and TRBJ2-7; no DNA check was done on the table's D call, TRBD2. TRBV21-1 corresponds to a pseudogene. The CDR3 is 16 amino acids. Written as DNA, the CDR3 is TGTGCCAGCAGCAAAGTTTTAGAGGACGGACTTTACGAGCAGTACTTC. Translation gives CASSKVLEDGLYEQYF.

This clonotype appeared a few times. The gene calls are TRBV5-5 and TRBJ2-5; D may be TRBD2 (6 bases). The DNA end is more similar to TRBJ2-7, so the J call may be wrong. CDR3 length: 16 residues. Germline-derived CDR1 and CDR2 are SGHKS and YYEKEE (reference sequence). The CDR3 spells CASSLPGAERPYEQYF. The CDR3 region has the DNA TGTGCCAGCAGCTTGCCGGGAGCGGAGAGACCTTACGAGCAGTACTTC.

In this sample, this clonotype turned up a few times. The gene calls are TRBV7-2 and TRBJ2-5; TRBD2 might be the D (7 bases). The CDR3 totals 16 residues. V was trimmed by 1 base and J by 1 base, leaving 13 bases between them. The germline V gene has CDR1 SGHTA and CDR2 FQGNSA. The CDR3 nucleotides are TGTGCCAGCAGCTTAGTTCGGAGGGGGGGCCAAGAGACCCAGTACTTC. This translates into CASSLVRRGGQETQYF.

This chain joins TRBV20-1 and TRBJ2-5, with unresolved D. This CDR3 region has 15 residues. V was cut by 3 bases and J by 1 base, with 15 bases left in between. CDR1 and CDR2 from the germline V gene are DFQATT and SNEGSKA (reference sequence). Here the CDR3 DNA reads TGCAGTGCTAGGGGATTAGCCGGGTCCCAAGAGACCCAGTACTTC. Translating it yields CSARGLAGSQETQYF.

The chain joins TRBV7-2 to TRBJ1-2; TRBD1 aligns across 9 bases. The CDR3 length is 14 residues. V shed 1 base, J shed 7 bases, and the junction held 4 bases outside the gene matches. The germline V gene encodes CDR1 SGHTA and CDR2 FQGNSA. CDR3 bases: TGTGCCAGCAGCTTAGGGGACAGGGCGGCTGGCTACACCTTC. Its translation is CASSLGDRAAGYTF.

This clonotype has a handful of counts. The V gene is TRBV29-1, the J gene TRBJ2-4; D is uncertain. The V and J ends lost 3 bases and 1 base respectively, with 10 bases between them. There are 14 residues in the CDR3. Germline V lookup: CDR1 SQVTM, CDR2 ANQGSEA. CDR3 bases: TGCAGCGTTGAGGATAGGTGGGCCAAAAACATTCAGTACTTC. Encoded protein: CSVEDRWAKNIQYF. Based on the CDR3 plus reference TRBV29-1 and TRBJ2-4, the full variable domain is SAVISQKPSRDICQRGTSLTIQCQVDSQVTMMFWYRQQPGQSLTLIATANQGSEATYESGFVIDKFPISRPNLTFSTLTVSNMSPEDSSIYLCSVEDRWAKNIQYFGAGTRLSVL.

The chain has TRBV28 and TRBJ2-5; 9 bases line up with TRBD1. Matching the DNA end better, TRBJ2-7 makes the J call doubtful. CDR3 length: 16 residues. Germline V gene sequence: CDR1 MDHEN, CDR2 SYDVKM. The CDR3 bases are TGTGCCAGCAGTTCGGCCCCGGGACAGGGCAACTACGAGCAGTACTTC. Translated: CASSSAPGQGNYEQYF.